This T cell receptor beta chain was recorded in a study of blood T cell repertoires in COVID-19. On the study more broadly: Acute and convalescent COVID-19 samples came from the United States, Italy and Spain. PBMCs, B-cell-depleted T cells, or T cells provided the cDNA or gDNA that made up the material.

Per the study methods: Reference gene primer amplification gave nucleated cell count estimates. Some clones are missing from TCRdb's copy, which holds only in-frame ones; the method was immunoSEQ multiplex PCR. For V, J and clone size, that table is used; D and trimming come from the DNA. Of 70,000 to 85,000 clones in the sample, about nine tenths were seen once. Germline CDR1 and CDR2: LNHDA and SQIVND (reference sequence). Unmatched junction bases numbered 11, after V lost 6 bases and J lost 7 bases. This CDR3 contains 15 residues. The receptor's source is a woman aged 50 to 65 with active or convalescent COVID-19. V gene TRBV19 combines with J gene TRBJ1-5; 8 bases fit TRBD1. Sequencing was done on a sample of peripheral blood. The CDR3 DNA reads TGTGCCAGTAGACCAAGACAGGGGATCTACCAGCCCCAGCATTTT. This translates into CASRPRQGIYQPQHF.